This T cell receptor beta chain was documented in a study of shared clonotypes between healthy human individuals. The CDR3 extends over 15 amino acids. Trimming removed 2 bases at V and 0 bases at J, with 11 bases between. Germline V gene data show CDR1 as MNHGY and CDR2 as SVAAGI. Sequencing used immunoSEQ multiplex PCR; TCRdb keeps in-frame clones, though not all of them. The table has more than 2,000,000 clones, 90% to 95% seen once; the top ten hold about 0.13%. This receptor was identified in a man between 18 and 35 years old in good health. The genes are TRBV6-9 and TRBJ2-7, with a tentative D call TRBD2 (5 bases). Sequenced sample: naive CD4+ T cells sorted from blood. As for subset: CD45RA+ positively selected. The CDR3: CASSYSGPLSYEQYF. CDR3 nucleotides: TGTGCCAGCAGTTATAGCGGACCACTCTCCTACGAGCAGTACTTC.